This T cell receptor (beta chain) was sequenced during a study of OX40 agonist ivuxolimab in advanced cancers. Study as a whole: Six ivuxolimab dose levels, 0.01 to 10 mg/kg, were given intravenously every 2 weeks. The dose-escalation cohort was about 87% male, with a mean age of about 58 years, ranging about 20 to 85.

The CDR3 is 14 residues long. Trimming took 4 bases from V and 2 from J, leaving 12 bases between them. Germline-derived CDR1 and CDR2 are SGHAT and FQNNGV. Measured with immunoSEQ multiplex PCR; TCRdb has only the in-frame clones, and not every one. The table includes roughly 92,000 clones, more than 80% detected once. For this clone: Its antigen is still unknown.

Study results and caveats: Relative to CD4+, CD8+ T cells held more expanded clones on average.

The receptor comes from an adult with an advanced solid tumor such as melanoma, head and neck, liver or kidney cancer. J is TRBJ2-7 and V is TRBV11-2; maybe TRBD1 (6 bases). Sample: CD4+ or CD8+ T cells sorted from blood, taken in a trial of the OX40 agonist ivuxolimab. CDR3 loop: CASSSPQGPYEQYF. The CDR3 DNA reads as TGTGCCAGCAGCTCGCCGCAGGGGCCCTACGAGCAGTACTTC.